The clone carrying this T cell receptor beta chain was counted once. The source of the sample is a study of blood T cell repertoires in COVID-19. At the level of the study: COVID-19 samples collected from the United States, Italy and Spain covered acute and convalescent phases.

Authors' analysis steps: Amplification from reference gene primers served as the basis for estimated nucleated cell counts. The data were produced by immunoSEQ multiplex PCR, yet TCRdb's version contains in-frame clones alone and is incomplete. The V and J calls and clone size were taken over from that table, and D and trimming were inferred from the DNA. The sample carries roughly 87,000 clones, roughly 89% recorded once. The origin of this receptor is a woman older than 75 with active COVID-19. What was sequenced was peripheral blood.

The CDR3 DNA reads TGTGCCTGGAGCCTTCTCTGGAACACCGGGGAGCTGTTTTTT. Amino acid sequence: CAWSLLWNTGELFF. The chain recombines TRBV30 with TRBJ2-2; D is ambiguous. Between the trimmed V and J ends, which lost 3 bases and 1 base, there was a span of 9 bases. The germline V gene encodes CDR1 GTSNPN and CDR2 SVGIG (reference sequence). This CDR3 is built from 14 residues.